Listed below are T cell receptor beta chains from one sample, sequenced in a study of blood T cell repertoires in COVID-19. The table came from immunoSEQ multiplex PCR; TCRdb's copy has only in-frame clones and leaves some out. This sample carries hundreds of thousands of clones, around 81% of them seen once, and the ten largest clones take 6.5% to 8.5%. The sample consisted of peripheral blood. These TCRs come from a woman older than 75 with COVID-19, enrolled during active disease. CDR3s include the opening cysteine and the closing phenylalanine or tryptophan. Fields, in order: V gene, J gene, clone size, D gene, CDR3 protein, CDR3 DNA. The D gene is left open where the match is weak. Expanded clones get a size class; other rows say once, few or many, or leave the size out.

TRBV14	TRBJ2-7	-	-	CASSQTRREQYF	TGTGCCAGCAGCCAGACCCGGCGGGAGCAGTACTTC
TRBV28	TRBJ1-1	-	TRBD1	CASSLSGDRGQQAFF	TGTGCCAGCAGTCTCAGCGGGGACAGGGGGCAACAAGCTTTCTTT
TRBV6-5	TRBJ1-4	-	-	CASSYRATNEKLFF	TGTGCCAGCAGTTATCGGGCAACTAATGAAAAACTGTTTTTT
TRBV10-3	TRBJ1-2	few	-	CAISDPQGYGHGYTF	TGTGCCATCAGTGACCCACAGGGATACGGCCATGGCTACACCTTC
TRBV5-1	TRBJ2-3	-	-	CASSLDKANRDTQYF	TGCGCCAGCAGCTTGGACAAGGCCAACAGGGATACGCAGTATTTT
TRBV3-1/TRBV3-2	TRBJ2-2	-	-	CASSQEGEVPRESVDTGELFF	TGTGCCAGCAGCCAAGAAGGCGAGGTACCACGGGAGTCAGTGGACACCGGGGAGCTGTTTTTT
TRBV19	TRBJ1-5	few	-	CASSSTGKLIQPQHF	TGTGCCAGTAGTTCCACAGGGAAACTCATCCAGCCCCAGCATTTT
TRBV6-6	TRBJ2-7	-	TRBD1	CASSWTGNYEQYF	TGTGCCAGCAGTTGGACAGGGAACTACGAGCAGTACTTC
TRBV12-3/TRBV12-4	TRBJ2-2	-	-	CASSRGGAGELFF	TGTGCCAGCAGCCGAGGGGGGGCCGGGGAGCTGTTTTTT
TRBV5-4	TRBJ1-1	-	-	CASTQLGRITGVTEAFF	TGTGCCAGCACCCAACTGGGGCGGATCACGGGTGTCACTGAAGCTTTCTTT
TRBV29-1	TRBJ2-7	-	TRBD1	CSVGTGALTYEQYF	TGCAGCGTTGGGACAGGGGCGCTAACTTACGAGCAGTACTTC
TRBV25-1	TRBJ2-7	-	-	CASSESGTYEQYF	TGTGCCAGCAGTGAATCCGGGACCTACGAGCAGTACTTC
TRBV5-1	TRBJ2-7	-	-	CASSLEGLGEQYF	TGCGCCAGCAGCTTGGAGGGACTGGGGGAGCAGTACTTC
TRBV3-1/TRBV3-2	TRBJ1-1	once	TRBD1	CASSAGTGGLGTEAFF	TGTGCCAGCTCCGCCGGGACAGGGGGCCTTGGCACTGAAGCTTTCTTT
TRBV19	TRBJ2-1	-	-	CASSASSRGSAVNEQFF	TGTGCCAGTAGTGCCTCCTCCCGGGGGAGCGCGGTTAATGAGCAGTTCTTC
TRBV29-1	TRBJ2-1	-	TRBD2	CSVAALGRGNEQFF	TGCAGCGTTGCCGCCCTCGGGAGGGGTAATGAGCAGTTCTTC
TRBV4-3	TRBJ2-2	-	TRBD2	CASSQEISGIGELFF	TGCGCCAGCAGCCAAGAAATTAGCGGGATCGGGGAGCTGTTTTTT
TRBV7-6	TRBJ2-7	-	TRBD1	CASSPINRGPSHEQYF	TGTGCCAGCAGTCCCATTAACAGGGGGCCCTCCCATGAGCAGTACTTC
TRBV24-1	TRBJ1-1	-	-	CGMPSGTPKAFF	TGTGGCATGCCCTCCGGGACACCAAAAGCTTTCTTT
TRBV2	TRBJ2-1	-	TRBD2	CASSSEGTSGTRQFF	TGTGCCAGCAGTTCGGAGGGGACTAGCGGGACCAGACAGTTCTTC
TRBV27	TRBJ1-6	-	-	CASRSGLGHSPLHF	TGTGCCAGCAGGAGTGGACTAGGGCATTCACCCCTCCACTTT
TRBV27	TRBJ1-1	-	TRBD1	CASSYQTGGMNTEAFF	TGTGCCAGCAGCTATCAGACAGGGGGGATGAACACTGAAGCTTTCTTT
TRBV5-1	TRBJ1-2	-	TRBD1	CASSLSLGTGGAGYTF	TGCGCCAGCAGCCTCTCCCTCGGGACAGGGGGCGCGGGCTACACCTTC
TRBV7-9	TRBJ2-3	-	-	CASSDSSADTQYF	TGTGCCAGCAGCGACAGCTCGGCGGATACGCAGTATTTT
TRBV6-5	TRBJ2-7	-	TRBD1	CASFRQGASYEQYF	TGTGCCAGCTTTCGACAGGGGGCCTCCTACGAGCAGTACTTC
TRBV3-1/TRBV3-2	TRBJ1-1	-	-	CASSSQGITEAFF	TGTGCCAGCAGCTCGCAGGGGATCACTGAAGCTTTCTTT
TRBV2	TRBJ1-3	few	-	CASSDAVGRNTIYF	TGTGCCAGCAGTGACGCCGTGGGGCGAAACACCATATATTTT
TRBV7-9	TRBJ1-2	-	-	CASSLGGGYGYTF	TGTGCCAGCAGCTTAGGAGGAGGGTATGGCTACACCTTC
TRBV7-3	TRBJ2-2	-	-	CASSLYSQGITGELFF	TGTGCCAGCAGCTTATACTCCCAGGGCATAACCGGGGAGCTGTTTTTT
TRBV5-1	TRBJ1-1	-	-	CASRARGFGTEAFF	TGCGCCAGCAGAGCCAGAGGGTTCGGCACTGAAGCTTTCTTT
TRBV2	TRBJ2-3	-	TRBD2	CASSLGLAGGPLNRDTQYF	TGTGCCAGCAGCTTGGGGCTAGCGGGAGGGCCACTCAACAGAGATACGCAGTATTTT
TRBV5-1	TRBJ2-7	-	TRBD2	CASSLESGGAYEQYF	TGCGCCAGCAGCTTGGAAAGCGGGGGAGCCTACGAGCAGTACTTC
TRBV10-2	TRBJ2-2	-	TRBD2	CASTSGLRNTGELFF	TGCGCCAGCACCTCGGGACTACGGAACACCGGGGAGCTGTTTTTT
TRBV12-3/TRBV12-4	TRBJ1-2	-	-	CASSWLGGYGYTF	TGTGCCAGCAGTTGGCTAGGTGGCTATGGCTACACCTTC
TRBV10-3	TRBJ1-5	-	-	CAISDQANQPQHF	TGTGCCATCAGTGATCAGGCGAATCAGCCCCAGCATTTT
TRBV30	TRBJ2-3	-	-	CAWSRGSTDTQYF	TGTGCCTGGAGTCGCGGAAGCACAGATACGCAGTATTTT
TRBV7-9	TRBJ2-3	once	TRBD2	CATLTAGGADTQYF	TGTGCCACCCTTACCGCGGGAGGGGCAGATACGCAGTATTTT
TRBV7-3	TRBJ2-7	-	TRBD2	CASSFGGGSAYEQYF	TGTGCCAGCAGCTTCGGCGGGGGTTCAGCCTACGAGCAGTACTTC
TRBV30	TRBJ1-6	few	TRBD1	CAWSKGGNGSPLHF	TGTGCCTGGAGTAAAGGGGGCAACGGGTCACCCCTCCACTTT
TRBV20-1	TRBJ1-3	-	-	CSASQENTIYF	TGCAGTGCTTCCCAGGAAAACACCATATATTTT
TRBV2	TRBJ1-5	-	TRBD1	CASSSGQGALSQPQHF	TGTGCCAGCAGTTCCGGACAGGGGGCCTTGAGTCAGCCCCAGCATTTT
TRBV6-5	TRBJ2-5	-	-	CASRAETGRETQYF	TGTGCCAGCAGAGCCGAAACAGGGCGAGAGACCCAGTACTTC
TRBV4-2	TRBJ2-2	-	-	CASSQGEVLTGELFF	TGTGCCAGCAGCCAAGGAGAGGTTCTTACCGGGGAGCTGTTTTTT
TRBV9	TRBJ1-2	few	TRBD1	CASSGTGKKYYGYTF	TGTGCCAGCAGCGGGACAGGGAAGAAGTACTATGGCTACACCTTC
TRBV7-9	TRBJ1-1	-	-	CASSSYREVGPEAFF	TGTGCCAGCAGCTCGTACAGGGAAGTGGGGCCTGAAGCTTTCTTT
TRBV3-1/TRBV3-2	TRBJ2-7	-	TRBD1	CASSQATGAYEQYF	TGTGCCAGCAGCCAAGCAACAGGGGCCTACGAGCAGTACTTC
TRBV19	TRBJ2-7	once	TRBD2	CASRGLAGGSYEQYF	TGTGCCAGTAGGGGACTAGCGGGGGGTTCCTACGAGCAGTACTTC
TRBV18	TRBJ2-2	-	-	CASSPSVLTGELFF	TGTGCCAGCTCACCATCGGTCCTCACCGGGGAGCTGTTTTTT
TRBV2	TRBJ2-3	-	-	CASSGLDTQYF	TGTGCCAGCAGTGGACTAGATACGCAGTATTTT
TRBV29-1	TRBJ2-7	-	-	CSGRDSSGSEQYF	TGCAGCGGACGCGATAGTTCGGGGTCCGAGCAGTACTTC
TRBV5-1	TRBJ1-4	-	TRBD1	CASSLGQGEKLFF	TGCGCCAGCAGCTTGGGACAGGGGGAAAAACTGTTTTTT